The present TCR beta chain was sequenced within a study of identical twins. A universal primer site arose from template switching, and cDNA bore unique molecular identifiers. One entry per CDR3 protein, called by TCRdb with MiXCR from the 5' RACE reads. The repertoire includes roughly 1,500,000 distinct CDR3 sequences, under 35% of them detected once, and under 0.35% sits in the top ten. All donors were healthy Caucasians. This clonotype was recorded a few times. The antigen is undetermined. General study findings and limits: Less excess twin sharing appeared in beta out-of-frame sequences.

The germline gives CDR1 DFQATT, CDR2 SNEGSKA (reference sequence). CDR3 length: 15 amino acids. The V end was cut by 0 bases, the J end by 0 bases, with 11 bases between. The sequence was collected from a newborn girl in good health. The sample taken for sequencing was cord blood. V and J are TRBV20-1 and TRBJ1-1; D is undetermined. The chain's CDR3 is CSARETGNLNTEAFF. Written as DNA, the CDR3 is TGCAGTGCTAGAGAGACGGGGAACTTGAACACTGAAGCTTTCTTT.